This T cell receptor beta chain emerged from a study of regulatory T cells in long-lasting Graves disease (dated by TCRdb to 2020 to 2022). In the study overall: In the newly diagnosed Graves' disease group, patients had been taking antithyroid drugs for less than 3 months. The study was registered as a clinical trial and conducted in China. A total of roughly 35 samples underwent TCR sequencing: about 13 from persistent and around 20 from newly diagnosed Graves' disease patients. Patients with persistent Graves' disease were compared with patients with newly diagnosed Graves' disease using TCR sequencing and RNA sequencing of peripheral blood.

On this clonotype itself: The antigen it binds to is not known. No much larger clone is present one base from it, and per-base qualities are unavailable.

This specimen's time point label, interpreted: newly diagnosed GD, antithyroid drugs for less than 3 months. For both TCR sequencing and RNA sequencing, RNA was extracted from PBMCs in TRIzol. Graves' disease was diagnosed according to American Thyroid Association guidelines. Recruitment of patients was carried out at an endocrinology department in Xi'an, China. From each patient, about 8.9 milliliters of peripheral blood was collected into an EDTA anticoagulant tube. Ficoll Paque Plus density gradient separation was used to isolate PBMCs, and no additional T cell sorting was done. An Agilent 2100 Bioanalyzer and agarose gel were used to assess RNA quality, and a NanoDrop 2000 was used to measure RNA concentration. Libraries came from multiplex PCR. Sequencing instrument: Illumina HiSeq 4000. iRepertoire HTBI primers and Arm-PCR amplification of CDR3 regions were used to construct TCR beta libraries. Gel purification was performed on PCR products prior to sequencing. As for how the authors treated the data: A total of fewer than 80 TRBV and 14 TRBJ segments were identified across samples and were used for gene usage analysis of CDR3 amino acid clonotypes. COPE and FqMerger were used to merge filtered high-quality paired reads into contigs. Contigs were aligned with BLAST to IMGT TRBV, TRBD and TRBJ reference genes, and CDR3 was defined per IMGT. Highly expanded clones were defined as clonotypes with a frequency above 0.1%. Shannon entropy was used to measure repertoire diversity, and the Gini coefficient was used to measure V-J evenness. Clonotypes shared by more than one individual were considered public. TCRdb applied fastp at Q25 and MiXCR to the public reads, then kept only in-frame beta chains. Every CDR3 protein is listed once, alongside the most common genes and DNA of its rows. The authors' filters were not applied to this entry. The sample contains 400,000 to 650,000 distinct CDR3 sequences, about 16% of them found a single time. The top ten clones comprise roughly 25% of the sample.

General conclusions and limits of the study: Patients with persistent disease shared more public clonotypes (around 2,500) than newly diagnosed patients did (more than 900). Only the TCR beta chain was sequenced and analyzed. The authors noted that the small sample size was a limitation that may lower accuracy. Lower TCR Shannon entropy and fewer highly expanded clones were observed in persistent Graves' disease patients than in newly diagnosed patients, which suggested clonal expansion. Only peripheral blood was studied, because thyroid tissue, the primary lesion, was inaccessible.

This same sample was also taken into another study, of T cells in Graves' hyperthyroidism and ophthalmopathy. The second study's authors report: Stable Graves' hyperthyroidism was defined as no progression to ophthalmopathy during 18 months of follow-up. Hyperthyroidism patients were aged 18 to 65 years and newly diagnosed, with disease duration of less than 2 months. The study excluded patients with uncontrolled infections, other autoimmune diseases, pregnancy or lactation. Diagnoses relied on clinical symptoms, serum thyroxine and TRAb, thyroid ultrasound and orbital computed tomography. The TCR CDR3 was subjected to a first round of RT-PCR using the HTBI primer set and the Qiagen OneStep RT-PCR kit. Most expanded thyroid clonotypes (frequency above 0.001) were also detected in blood, suggesting blood repertoires may reflect thyroid immune responses. A 13 V-J signature model separated ophthalmopathy from stable hyperthyroidism, with around 90% sensitivity and approximately 81% specificity in cross-validation and 80%/75% in testing. In validation, progression to ophthalmopathy was predicted by the model with 55% to 71% sensitivity and roughly 72% specificity, a median of approximately 6.5 months before onset. To identify distinguishing TCR V-J signatures, a discovery cohort of around 98 patients was used, comprising 40 to 45 with Graves' ophthalmopathy and 55 to 65 with stable Graves' hyperthyroidism. Whether ophthalmopathy could be predicted prospectively was tested in an independent validation cohort made up of approximately 19 hyperthyroidism patients plus 17 patients who later progressed to ophthalmopathy. For training and testing, the 100 or so patients in the discovery cohort were randomly divided in a 7:3 ratio. In about six Graves' hyperthyroidism patients, the study also compared T-cell repertoires from thyroid tissue with T-cell repertoires from blood. After sampling, hyperthyroidism patients received methimazole starting at 30 mg daily, and ophthalmopathy patients received high-dose intravenous methylprednisolone. The libraries were constructed in a second round of multiplex PCR and then size-selected and purified. The libraries were sequenced on an Illumina HiSeq2000 using paired-end 100 bp reads. SOAPnuke was used to process the raw data, with reads discarded if the reads contained adapters or uncalled bases, had a mean Phred below 15, or lacked an exact constant-primer or identifier match. High-quality paired reads were merged with COPE v1.2.5, and unique nucleotide sequences were defined as clonotypes. Clonotypes were aligned to IMGT TRBV, TRBD and TRBJ reference segments using MiTCR v1.1. Only V-J combinations with frequency above 0.0001, covering 99.2% of repertoires, were analysed. The TCS score was defined as the ratio of F50 (clonal expansion) to E x V (chaos), calculated using BLOSUM62-based TCRdist between CDR3 peptides within each V-J. Welch's t-statistics and random forest reduced 500 to 650 V-J features to 10 to 15, which were used in a naive Bayes classifier (R e1071). No statistical method was used to fix the sample size in advance, and group allocation was not hidden from the investigators. According to the paper, TCR Vbeta CDR3 sequencing was carried out on approximately 140 peripheral blood samples, which came from approximately 43 ophthalmopathy, around 74 hyperthyroidism and 17 progressor patients.

This TCR was recovered from a woman aged 35-65 years with Graves disease. Donor details come from another sample of the same person, matched by shared clones. The specimen comprised peripheral blood mononuclear cells (PBMCs), sampled at new diagnosis, from a patient treated with antithyroid drugs.

The DNA reads as follows: TGTGCCAGCAGAGCGGGGGGTGGATCCTATAATTCACCCCTCCACTTT. Translated, it reads CASRAGGGSYNSPLHF. The V and J genes are TRBV12-3 or TRBV12-4 and TRBJ1-6, and perhaps TRBD1 as D gene, on 5 matching bases. From its cysteine to its phenylalanine, the CDR3 spans 16 amino acids. The entry retains the CDR3 DNA only, 48 bases that are in frame from base 1. V was cut back by 6 bases and J by 1 base, leaving a gap of 13 bases between them.